This passage covers 24 T cell receptor beta chains from one sample sequenced in a study of regulatory T cells in long-lasting Graves disease. As for time point: persistent/refractory GD, antithyroid drugs over 5 years with positive TRAb. Generation of the TCR library employed RNA extracted from PBMCs. With iRepertoire HTBI primers and Arm-PCR of CDR3 regions, TCR beta libraries were built. One entry per CDR3 protein results from TCRdb running MiXCR on the multiplex PCR reads. The table has about 340,000 distinct CDR3 sequences, less than 20% seen once. Sequences were derived from peripheral blood mononuclear cells (PBMCs), sampled when the disease was refractory, from a patient treated with antithyroid drugs. These receptors originate from a female donor with Graves disease.

The J gene is TRBJ1-5, the V gene TRBV3-1, with 8 bases lining up with TRBD1. The length of the CDR3 is 12 residues. The germline V gene has CDR1 LGHDT and CDR2 YNNKEL (reference sequence). V shed 6 bases, J shed 7 bases, and the junction held 2 bases outside the gene matches. The chain's CDR3 is CASRTGDQPQHF. The CDR3 DNA sequence: TGTGCCAGCAGGACAGGGGACCAGCCCCAGCATTTT.

V gene TRBV5-5 combines with J gene TRBJ2-7, with a weak D call TRBD2 (5 bases). V was clipped by 1 base and J by 5 bases, with 25 bases between them. The CDR3 contains 18 residues. Germline V gene data show CDR1 as SGHKS and CDR2 as YYEKEE (reference sequence). CDR3 nucleotides: TGTGCCAGCAGCTTGTATGGTTTACGGGCGGGCCGTAGCCACGAGCAGTACTTC. This sequence encodes CASSLYGLRAGRSHEQYF.

Many counts were recorded for this clonotype. The chain carries TRBV11-2 and TRBJ2-5, with 8 bases aligning to TRBD1. The V gene's germline CDR1 is SGHAT and CDR2 FQNNGV. The CDR3 length is 14 residues. Unmatched junction bases numbered 8, after V lost 6 bases and J lost 5 bases. The CDR3 bases are TGTGCCAGCAGTCACCCAGGGGGCTTGGAGACCCAGTACTTC. It codes for CASSHPGGLETQYF.

This clonotype was counted ten times or more. DNA of the CDR3: TGTGCCAGCAGTTTATCTGGGATTGGATACGAGCAGTACTTC. Protein product: CASSLSGIGYEQYF. This sequence joins TRBV12-3 or TRBV12-4 and TRBJ2-7, with D hard to call. V gave up 2 bases and J gave up 4 bases, with 12 bases separating them. This CDR3 is 14 amino acids long.

This clonotype was counted only a few times. This chain joins TRBV25-1 and TRBJ2-7, with D perhaps given as TRBD1 or TRBD2 (5 bases each). The V gene's germline CDR1 is MGHDK and CDR2 SYGVNS. The CDR3 totals 12 residues. V lost 8 bases and J 3 bases, leaving 11 bases between the germline ends. Here the CDR3 DNA reads TGTGCCAGCGGGGACGGATACTACGAGCAGTACTTC. It translates to CASGDGYYEQYF.

Many counts were recorded for this clonotype. The gene calls are TRBV28 and TRBJ2-4; TRBD2 matches 7 bases. Germline CDR1 MDHEN, CDR2 SYDVKM. This CDR3 region has 14 residues. V was clipped by 4 bases and J by 6 bases; unmatched bases: 6. The CDR3: CASSSPSGLNIQYF. The CDR3 region has the DNA TGTGCCAGCAGTTCCCCTAGCGGCCTAAACATTCAGTACTTC.

This clonotype was picked up one time. The V and J genes are TRBV27 and TRBJ1-3; 11 bases are shared with TRBD1. Germline V gives CDR1 MNHEY, CDR2 SMNVEV (reference sequence). After removal of 6 bases from V and 7 bases from J, the junction contained 11 bases not matched to a gene. There are 16 residues in the CDR3. The chain's CDR3 is CASSLTRTGGYNTIYF. The CDR3, as DNA: TGTGCCAGCAGCCTCACACGGACAGGGGGCTACAACACCATATATTTT.

This clonotype was picked up a small number of times. This chain joins TRBV6-5 and TRBJ1-4; D remains ambiguous. CDR1 and CDR2 (germline): MNHEY, SVGAGI. The CDR3 runs 15 residues. V lost 2 bases and J lost 3, with 10 bases in between. CDR3 nucleotides: TGTGCCAGCAGTTACAGAGGGCCCCCTAATGAAAAACTGTTTTTT. It codes for CASSYRGPPNEKLFF.

Details on this clonotype: Sequence at one end of the junction differs from germline and may be a read error. The chain employs TRBV19 and TRBJ1-2; TRBD1 is a possible D gene (5 bases). The germline gives CDR1 LNHDA, CDR2 SQIVND (reference sequence). The CDR3 runs to 15 residues. The CDR3 loop is CASKRATRGEYGYTF. DNA of the CDR3: TGCGCCAGTAAAAGAGCGACACGGGGGGAATATGGCTACACCTTC.

This clonotype came up many times. The chain is built from TRBV20-1 and TRBJ2-7; D may be TRBD2 (6 bases). Germline loops: CDR1 DFQATT, CDR2 SNEGSKA (reference sequence). Trimming shortened V by 4 bases and J by 3 bases, and 10 bases separated the two germline ends. The CDR3 runs to 12 residues. As DNA, the CDR3 is TGCAGTGCTAATTTGGGGGGCTACGAGCAGTACTTC. Translated, it gives CSANLGGYEQYF.

This chain uses TRBV14 with TRBJ1-2; TRBD1 matches at 8 bases. The CDR3 is 17 amino acids. CDR1 is SGHDN, CDR2 FVKESK, per germline. Germline trimming cut 4 bases from V and 4 bases from J; bases unmatched to any gene: 14. The CDR3 DNA reads TGTGCCAGCAGCCCAAGGGGACAGGCGGTCCCCCTCTATGGCTACACCTTC. Translated, it gives CASSPRGQAVPLYGYTF.

This clonotype was counted at least ten times. The chain combines TRBV28 with TRBJ2-7; D may correspond to TRBD1 or TRBD2 (5 bases each). CDR1 MDHEN and CDR2 SYDVKM come from the germline V gene. With 4 bases removed from V and 2 bases from J, the gap between germline ends came to 18 bases. The length of the CDR3 is 16 residues. CDR3 nucleotide sequence: TGTGCCAGCAGTTCCCCCCCCGGGACCGCGACCTACGAGCAGTACTTC. This sequence encodes CASSSPPGTATYEQYF.

Details on this clonotype: One junction end disagrees with the germline gene, perhaps due to a read error. The rearrangement uses TRBV6-4 and TRBJ1-4, with D unclear. CDR1 is MRHNA and CDR2 is SNTAGT in the germline V gene. The CDR3 extends over 17 amino acids. CDR3: CASSYSTRITTNEKLFF. For the CDR3, the DNA is TGTGCCAGCAGTTACTCGACCCGGATTACAACTAATGAAAAACTGTTTTTT.

CDR3 in amino acids: CASSQGTARNQPQHF. CDR3 coding DNA: TGTGCCAGCAGCCAAGGGACAGCCCGCAATCAGCCCCAGCATTTT. The chain uses TRBV7-8 and TRBJ1-5; 7 positions match TRBD1. After removal of 5 bases from V and 2 bases from J, the junction contained 6 bases not matched to a gene. Germline V gene sequence: CDR1 SGHVS, CDR2 FQNEAQ. CDR3 length equals 15 residues.

Ten or more counts support this clonotype. The V gene is TRBV6-1, the J gene TRBJ1-2; 7 bases match TRBD1. From germline, CDR1 is MNHNS and CDR2 SASEGT. V was clipped by 6 bases and J by 6 bases; unmatched bases: 13. The length of the CDR3 is 15 residues. The CDR3 DNA is TGTGCCAGCAGACCCATTAAATTTACAGGGGATGGCTACACCTTC. Its translation: CASRPIKFTGDGYTF.

This clonotype was counted ten times or more. This chain connects TRBV7-8 to TRBJ2-5; TRBD1 matches 8 bases. Germline V CDR1 and CDR2: SGHVS, FQNEAQ. The CDR3 length is 14 residues. Trimming removed 5 bases from V and 4 bases from J; junction bases left unmatched: 6. CDR3: CASSPDRGGETQYF. In DNA, the CDR3 is TGTGCCAGCAGCCCCGACAGGGGTGGAGAGACCCAGTACTTC.

This chain links TRBV10-1 with TRBJ1-5; no clear D gene. V was pared by 10 bases and J by 0 bases, with 10 bases between. Looked up from germline, CDR1 is WNHNN and CDR2 is SYGVQD (reference sequence). This CDR3 is 13 amino acids long. The CDR3 sequence: CANPGNSNQPQHF. Written as DNA, the CDR3 is TGCGCCAACCCGGGGAATAGCAATCAGCCCCAGCATTTT.

This clonotype was recorded at least ten times. The rearrangement uses TRBV12-3 or TRBV12-4 and TRBJ1-1; D is undetermined. Deletions cut 5 bases from V and 4 bases from J, with 11 bases between. The CDR3 sequence is 13 residues long. Here the CDR3 DNA reads TGTGCCAGCAGTCCCGGGGAGGCCACTGAAGCTTTCTTT. It yields the protein CASSPGEATEAFF.

V and J are TRBV28 and TRBJ1-5; 8 bases are shared with TRBD1. The germline gives CDR1 MDHEN, CDR2 SYDVKM. Losses at the gene ends were 6 bases for V and 4 bases for J; bases not matched to a gene: 5. The CDR3 covers 14 residues. Written as DNA, the CDR3 is TGTGCCAGCAGACCGACAGGGGATAATCAGCCCCAGCATTTT. Translated, it gives CASRPTGDNQPQHF.

This clonotype was counted ten times or more. The genes are TRBV5-6 and TRBJ1-4, with unresolved D. Trimming took off 0 bases at V and 8 bases at J, with 8 bases between the two ends. This CDR3 has 13 residues. CDR1 is SGHDT and CDR2 is YYEEEE in the germline V gene. In nucleotides, the CDR3 is TGTGCCAGCAGCTTGGTGGGGTCGGAAAAACTGTTTTTT. Its protein is CASSLVGSEKLFF.

This chain connects TRBV7-2 to TRBJ2-3; D gene unclear. Trimming removed 5 bases at V and 6 bases at J, with 12 bases between. Germline loops: CDR1 SGHTA, CDR2 FQGNSA. CDR3 length equals 13 residues. The CDR3 loop is CASSPEVADTQYF. CDR3 nucleotide sequence: TGTGCCAGCAGCCCTGAGGTAGCCGATACGCAGTATTTT.

J is TRBJ1-3 and V is TRBV12-3 or TRBV12-4; 8 bases align to TRBD1. V lost 5 bases, J lost 3 bases, and 3 bases stayed unmatched. This CDR3 has 14 residues. CDR3 in amino acids: CASSRTGRGNTIYF. The CDR3 nucleotides are TGTGCCAGCAGTCGGACAGGGCGTGGAAACACCATATATTTT.

A single count supports this clonotype. This CDR3 is CASTRDGSYEQYF. In DNA form, the CDR3 reads TGTGCCAGCACCCGGGACGGTAGCTACGAGCAGTACTTC. The chain carries TRBV25-1 and TRBJ2-7; either TRBD1 or TRBD2 may fit D (5 bases each). V lost 7 bases and J lost 3, with 13 bases in between. From germline, CDR1 is MGHDK and CDR2 SYGVNS. The CDR3 totals 13 residues.

About this clonotype itself: The conserved final phenylalanine or tryptophan is absent from the CDR3, which likely points to a read error. The chain carries TRBV12-3 or TRBV12-4 and TRBJ1-1; D perhaps matches TRBD1 (5 bases). There are 14 residues in the CDR3. Trimming took off 7 bases at V and 1 base at J, with 13 bases between the two ends. CDR3 sequence: CASTLRGPNTEAFL. The CDR3 DNA reads as TGTGCCAGCACTCTTAGGGGTCCGAACACTGAAGCTTTCCTT.